Shown below are 15 T cell receptor beta chains from a single sample sequenced in a study of T cell responses to AZD1222 COVID-19 vaccine. Method: immunoSEQ multiplex PCR; TCRdb's copy keeps in-frame clones and lacks some. Among about 160,000 clones listed, 90% to 95% were seen once. The material was peripheral blood, obtained on day 0 of AZD1222 vaccination. The source is an adult in good health.

In this sample, this clone turned up a few times. The gene calls are TRBV7-3 and TRBJ1-2; possibly TRBD1 for D (5 bases). Germline-derived CDR1 and CDR2 are SGHTA and FQGTGA. With 3 bases removed from V and 4 bases from J, the gap between germline ends came to 9 bases. The CDR3 totals 13 residues. The CDR3 loop is CASSFGQGYGYTF. The CDR3 DNA follows: TGTGCCAGCAGCTTTGGGCAGGGCTATGGCTACACCTTC.

The chain carries TRBV12-3 or TRBV12-4 and TRBJ2-7, with a weak D call TRBD1 (5 bases). Trimming left V 6 bases short and J 6 bases short, with 12 bases between. This CDR3 contains 12 residues. The CDR3 nucleotides read TGTGCCAGCAGCTACGGTAGGGGCGAGCAGTACTTC. This sequence encodes CASSYGRGEQYF.

This sequence joins TRBV3-1 (or the pseudogene TRBV3-2) and TRBJ2-2; D gene ambiguous. There are 13 residues in the CDR3. Trimming left V 3 bases short and J 5 bases short, with 7 bases between. Germline CDR1 is LGHDT and CDR2 is YNNKEL (reference sequence). CDR3 in DNA: TGTGCCAGCAGCCAGGGTGGGACCGGGGAGCTGTTTTTT. As protein: CASSQGGTGELFF.

This chain links TRBV6-5 with TRBJ1-1; tentative D call: TRBD1 (5 bases). The CDR3 is 15 residues long. Germline V gene data show CDR1 as MNHEY and CDR2 as SVGAGI. V lost 6 bases to trimming and J lost 1 base, with 15 bases between them. The CDR3 DNA follows: TGTGCCAGCAGAGGCTCCAGGGAAAGGAACACTGAAGCTTTCTTT. It yields the protein CASRGSRERNTEAFF.

The chain recombines TRBV10-3 with TRBJ2-3; no clear D gene. Trimming removed 3 bases from V and 1 base from J, with 14 bases in between. Per germline, CDR1 ENHRY and CDR2 SYGVKD. The length of the CDR3 is 16 residues. In DNA form, the CDR3 reads TGTGCCATCAGTGATCTAAGCGTGGTGGGCACAGATACGCAGTATTTT. Translated: CAISDLSVVGTDTQYF.

Of note for this clone: The sample carries other DNA sequences with the same CDR3. V is TRBV11-3 and J is TRBJ2-7; the match to TRBD1 covers 7 bases. The CDR3 loop spans 13 amino acids. The V gene's germline CDR1 is SGHNT and CDR2 YENEEA. Trimming took 5 bases from V and 4 from J; bases not matched to a gene: 5. The CDR3 region has the DNA TGTGCCAGCAGCCGGACAGGATCATACGAGCAGTACTTC. It translates to CASSRTGSYEQYF.

The chain links TRBV24-1 to TRBJ2-5; D possibly corresponds to TRBD1 (6 bases). Per the germline V gene, CDR1 is KGHDR and CDR2 is SFDVKD. The CDR3 consists of 16 residues. Trimming cost V 9 bases and J 0 bases, with 19 bases left between them. CDR3 coding DNA: TGTGCCACCGGGGGTTCAGGGGACATCTACCAAGAGACCCAGTACTTC. This sequence encodes CATGGSGDIYQETQYF.

The chain employs TRBV10-3 and TRBJ2-6; the D is unclear. V dropped 3 bases and J dropped 2 bases, with 2 bases sitting between them. The CDR3 sequence is 13 residues long. Looked up from germline, CDR1 is ENHRY and CDR2 is SYGVKD. The CDR3 DNA is TGTGCCATCAGTGACGCTGGGGCCAACGTCCTGACTTTC. Translating it yields CAISDAGANVLTF.

The DNA of the CDR3 is TGTGCCAGCAGGGGACTAGCGGGAGTGAACGAGCAGTACTTC. Protein product: CASRGLAGVNEQYF. This chain uses TRBV28 with TRBJ2-7; 14 bases line up with TRBD2. The J segment lost 5 bases and the V segment lost 6 bases, leaving 3 bases of the junction unmatched. The CDR3 runs to 14 residues. CDR1 is MDHEN, CDR2 SYDVKM, per germline.

The chain combines TRBV30 with TRBJ2-7; D might be TRBD1 (5 bases). The CDR3 loop spans 15 amino acids. Deletions cut 4 bases from V and 4 bases from J, with 20 bases between. Germline CDR1 and CDR2: GTSNPN and SVGIG (reference sequence). The CDR3 spells CAWNLRTRTGYEQYF. As DNA, the CDR3 is TGTGCCTGGAATTTAAGGACACGAACGGGTTACGAGCAGTACTTC.

The chain combines TRBV27 with TRBJ2-3; the match to TRBD1 covers 8 bases. Germline V lookup: CDR1 MNHEY, CDR2 SMNVEV (reference sequence). This CDR3 comprises 16 residues. V shed 6 bases, J shed 3 bases, and the junction held 11 bases outside the gene matches. CDR3 in DNA: TGTGCCAGCAGGAACAGGGGGGAGGTTGATACAGATACGCAGTATTTT. This translates into CASRNRGEVDTDTQYF.

V is TRBV28 and J is TRBJ2-4; D unclear. V lost 2 bases to trimming and J lost 0 bases, with 11 bases between them. This CDR3 has 16 residues. In germline, CDR1 is MDHEN, CDR2 SYDVKM. This chain's CDR3 is CASSLRVGLAKNIQYF. The CDR3 DNA follows: TGTGCCAGCAGTTTAAGGGTTGGTCTAGCCAAAAACATTCAGTACTTC.

The chain uses TRBV5-1 and TRBJ2-7; possible D gene TRBD1, 5 bases. The germline V gene has CDR1 SGHRS and CDR2 YFSETQ. V lost 0 bases and J 5 bases, leaving 12 bases between the germline ends. The CDR3 sequence is 14 residues long. DNA of the CDR3: TGCGCCAGCAGCTTGGGGGGCACGTTGAACGAGCAGTACTTC. This translates into CASSLGGTLNEQYF.

This chain joins TRBV18 and TRBJ2-7, with D unclear. The CDR3 spans 16 residues. V was pared by 3 bases and J by 3 bases, with 18 bases between. The germline V gene has CDR1 KGHSH and CDR2 LQKENI. The CDR3 here is CASSPGLSGGIYEQYF. The CDR3 bases are TGTGCCAGCTCACCCGGCTTGTCGGGCGGTATCTACGAGCAGTACTTC.

V usage is TRBV10-3 and J usage is TRBJ1-6; 8 positions agree with TRBD1. CDR1 is ENHRY and CDR2 is SYGVKD in the germline V gene. The CDR3 is made up of 15 amino acids. Trimming at V came to 9 bases and at J to 3 bases, leaving 7 bases not matched to a gene. The CDR3 region is CAIATGEGYNSPLHF. The CDR3 DNA sequence: TGTGCCATAGCGACAGGGGAAGGCTATAATTCACCCCTCCACTTT.